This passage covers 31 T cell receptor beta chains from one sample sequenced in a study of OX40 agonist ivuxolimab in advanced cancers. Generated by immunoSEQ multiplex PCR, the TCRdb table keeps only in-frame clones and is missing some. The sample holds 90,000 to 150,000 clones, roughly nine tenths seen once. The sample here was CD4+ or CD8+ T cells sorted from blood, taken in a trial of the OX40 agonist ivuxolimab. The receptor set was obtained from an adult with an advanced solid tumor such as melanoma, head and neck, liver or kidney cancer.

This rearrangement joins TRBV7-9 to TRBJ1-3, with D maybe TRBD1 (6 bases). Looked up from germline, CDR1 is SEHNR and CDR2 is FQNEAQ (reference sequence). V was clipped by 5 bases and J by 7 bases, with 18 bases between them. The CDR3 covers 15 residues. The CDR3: CASSTGQSLRNTIYF. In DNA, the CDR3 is TGTGCCAGCAGCACCGGACAGTCCCTGAGGAACACCATATATTTT.

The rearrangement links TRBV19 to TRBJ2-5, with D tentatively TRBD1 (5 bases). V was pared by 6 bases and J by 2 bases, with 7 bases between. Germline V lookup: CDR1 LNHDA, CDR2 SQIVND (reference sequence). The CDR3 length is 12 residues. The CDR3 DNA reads TGTGCCAGTAGCAGACAGCAAGAGACCCAGTACTTC. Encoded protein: CASSRQQETQYF.

The CDR3 sequence: CASRRVQVDTEAFF. CDR3 DNA: TGTGCCAGCAGAAGGGTACAGGTGGACACTGAAGCTTTCTTT. The V and J genes are TRBV6-5 and TRBJ1-1; D may be TRBD1 (5 bases). V lost 6 bases and J 3 bases, leaving 14 bases between the germline ends. The CDR3 extends over 14 amino acids. Germline CDR1 and CDR2: MNHEY and SVGAGI.

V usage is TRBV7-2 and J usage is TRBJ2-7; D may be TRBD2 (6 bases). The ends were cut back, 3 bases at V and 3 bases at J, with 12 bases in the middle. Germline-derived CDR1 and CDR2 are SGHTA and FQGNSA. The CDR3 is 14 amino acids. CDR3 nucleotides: TGTGCCAGCAGCTTGATGGTAGCGGACTACGAGCAGTACTTC. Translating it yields CASSLMVADYEQYF.

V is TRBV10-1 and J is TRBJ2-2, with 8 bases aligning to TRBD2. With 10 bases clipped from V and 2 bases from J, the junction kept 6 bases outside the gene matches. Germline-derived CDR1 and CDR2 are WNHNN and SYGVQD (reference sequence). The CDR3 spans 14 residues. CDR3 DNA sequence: TGCGCCACCATAGCGGGGAGCAACACCGGGGAGCTGTTTTTT. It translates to CATIAGSNTGELFF.

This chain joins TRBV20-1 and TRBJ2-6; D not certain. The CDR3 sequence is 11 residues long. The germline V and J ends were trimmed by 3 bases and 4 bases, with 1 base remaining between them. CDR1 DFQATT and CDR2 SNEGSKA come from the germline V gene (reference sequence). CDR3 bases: TGCAGTGCTAGGGGGGCCAACGTCCTGACTTTC. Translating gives CSARGANVLTF.

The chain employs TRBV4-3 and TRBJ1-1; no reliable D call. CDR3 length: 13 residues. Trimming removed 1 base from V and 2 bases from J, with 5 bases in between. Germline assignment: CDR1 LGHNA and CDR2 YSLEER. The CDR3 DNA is TGCGCCAGCAGCCAAGTCGGAAACACTGAAGCTTTCTTT. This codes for CASSQVGNTEAFF.

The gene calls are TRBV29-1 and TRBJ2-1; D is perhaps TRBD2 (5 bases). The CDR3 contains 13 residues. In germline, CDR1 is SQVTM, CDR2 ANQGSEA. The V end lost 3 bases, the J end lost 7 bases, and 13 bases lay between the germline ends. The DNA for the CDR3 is TGCAGCGTTGATAACGGAGGAAGGAATGAGCAGTTCTTC. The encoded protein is CSVDNGGRNEQFF.

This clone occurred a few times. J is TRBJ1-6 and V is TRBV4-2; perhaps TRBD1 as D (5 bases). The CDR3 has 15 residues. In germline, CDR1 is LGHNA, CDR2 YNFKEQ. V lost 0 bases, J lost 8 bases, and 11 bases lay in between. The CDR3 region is CASSQEKGIDSPLHF. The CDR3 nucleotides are TGTGCCAGCAGCCAAGAAAAGGGGATCGATTCACCCCTCCACTTT.

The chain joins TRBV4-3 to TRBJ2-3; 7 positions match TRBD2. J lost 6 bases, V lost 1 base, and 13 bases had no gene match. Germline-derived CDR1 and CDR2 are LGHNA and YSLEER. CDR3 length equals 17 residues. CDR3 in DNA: TGCGCCAGCAGCCAAGGGGAATCGAGCCGGGGAGGGGATACGCAGTATTTT. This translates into CASSQGESSRGGDTQYF.

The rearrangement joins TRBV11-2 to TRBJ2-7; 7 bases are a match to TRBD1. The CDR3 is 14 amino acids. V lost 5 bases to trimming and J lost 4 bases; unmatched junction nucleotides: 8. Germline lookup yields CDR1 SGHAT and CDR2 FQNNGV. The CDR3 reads CASSGSGTVYEQYF. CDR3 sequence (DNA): TGTGCCAGCAGCGGCTCCGGGACAGTATACGAGCAGTACTTC.

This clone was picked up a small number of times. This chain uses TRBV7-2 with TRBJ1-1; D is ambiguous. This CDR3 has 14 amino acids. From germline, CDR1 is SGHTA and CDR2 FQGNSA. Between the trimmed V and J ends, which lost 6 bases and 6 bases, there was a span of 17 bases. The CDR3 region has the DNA TGTGCCAGCAGGTCACAGAGCGACTCCCCTGAAGCTTTCTTT. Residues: CASRSQSDSPEAFF.

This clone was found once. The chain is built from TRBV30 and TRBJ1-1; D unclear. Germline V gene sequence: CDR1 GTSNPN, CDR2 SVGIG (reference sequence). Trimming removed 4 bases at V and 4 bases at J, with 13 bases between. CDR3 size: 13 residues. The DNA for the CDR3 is TGTGCCTGGACCGGGCAGGTCGGCACTGAAGCTTTCTTT. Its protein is CAWTGQVGTEAFF.

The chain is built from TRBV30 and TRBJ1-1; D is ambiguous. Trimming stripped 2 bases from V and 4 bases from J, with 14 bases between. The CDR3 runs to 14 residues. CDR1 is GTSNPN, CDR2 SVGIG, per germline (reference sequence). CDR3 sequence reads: CAWSPHVGITEAFF. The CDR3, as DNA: TGTGCCTGGAGTCCGCACGTGGGGATCACTGAAGCTTTCTTT.

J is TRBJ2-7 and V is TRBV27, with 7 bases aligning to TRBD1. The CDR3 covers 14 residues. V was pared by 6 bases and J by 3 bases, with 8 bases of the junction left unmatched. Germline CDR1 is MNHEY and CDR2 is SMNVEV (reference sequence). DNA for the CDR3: TGTGCCAGCAGATCAACAGGGGCACGCTACGAGCAGTACTTC. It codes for CASRSTGARYEQYF.

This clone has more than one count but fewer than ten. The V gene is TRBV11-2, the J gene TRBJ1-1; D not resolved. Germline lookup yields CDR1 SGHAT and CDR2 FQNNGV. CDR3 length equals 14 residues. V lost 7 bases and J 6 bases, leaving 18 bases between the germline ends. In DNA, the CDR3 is TGTGCCAGCACCCAGTCAGGATCTAACGCTGAAGCTTTCTTT. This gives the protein CASTQSGSNAEAFF.

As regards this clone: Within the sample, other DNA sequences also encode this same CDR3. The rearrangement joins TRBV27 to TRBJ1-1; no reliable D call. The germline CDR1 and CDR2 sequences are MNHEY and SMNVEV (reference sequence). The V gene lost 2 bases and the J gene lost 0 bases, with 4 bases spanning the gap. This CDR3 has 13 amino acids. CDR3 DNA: TGTGCCAGCAGTTTAAGGATGAACACTGAAGCTTTCTTT. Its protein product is CASSLRMNTEAFF.

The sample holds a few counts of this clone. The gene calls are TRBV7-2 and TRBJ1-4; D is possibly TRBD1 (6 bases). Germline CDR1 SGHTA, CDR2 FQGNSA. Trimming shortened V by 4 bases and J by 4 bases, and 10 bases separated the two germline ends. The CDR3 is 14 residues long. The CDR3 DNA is TGTGCCAGCAGCTGGGGACAAGTTAATGAAAAACTGTTTTTT. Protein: CASSWGQVNEKLFF. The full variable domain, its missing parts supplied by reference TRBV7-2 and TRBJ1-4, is GAGVSQSPSNKVTEKGKDVELRCDPISGHTALYWYRQSLGQGLEFLIYFQGNSAPDKSGLPSDRFSAERTGGSVSTLTIQRTQQEDSAVYLCASSWGQVNEKLFFGSGTQLSVL.

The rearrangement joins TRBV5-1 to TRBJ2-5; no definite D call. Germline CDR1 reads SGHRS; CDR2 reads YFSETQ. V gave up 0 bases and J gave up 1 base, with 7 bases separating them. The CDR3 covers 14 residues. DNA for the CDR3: TGCGCCAGCAGCTTGGCCAGTCCCCAAGAGACCCAGTACTTC. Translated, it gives CASSLASPQETQYF. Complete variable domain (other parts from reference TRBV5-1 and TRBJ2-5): KAGVTQTPRYLIKTRGQQVTLSCSPISGHRSVSWYQQTPGQGLQFLFEYFSETQRNKGNFPGRFSGRQFSNSRSEMNVSTLELGDSALYLCASSLASPQETQYFGPGTRLLVL.

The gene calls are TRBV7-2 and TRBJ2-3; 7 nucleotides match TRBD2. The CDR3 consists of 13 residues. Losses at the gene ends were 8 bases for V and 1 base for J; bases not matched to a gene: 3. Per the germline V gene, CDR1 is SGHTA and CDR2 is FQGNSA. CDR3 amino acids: CASCREGTDTQYF. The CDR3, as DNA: TGTGCCAGCTGCCGGGAGGGCACAGATACGCAGTATTTT.

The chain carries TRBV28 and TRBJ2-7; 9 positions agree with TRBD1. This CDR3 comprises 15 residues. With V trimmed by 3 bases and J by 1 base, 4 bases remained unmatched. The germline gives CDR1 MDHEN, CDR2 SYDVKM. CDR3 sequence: CASSLPGTGSYEQYF. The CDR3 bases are TGTGCCAGCAGTTTGCCCGGGACAGGGTCCTACGAGCAGTACTTC. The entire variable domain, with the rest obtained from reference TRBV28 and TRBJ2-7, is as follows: DVKVTQSSRYLVKRTGEKVFLECVQDMDHENMFWYRQDPGLGLRLIYFSYDVKMKEKGDIPEGYSVSREKKERFSLILESASTNQTSMYLCASSLPGTGSYEQYFGPGTRLTVT.

CDR3 sequence: CAWSVGLSGANVLTF. The CDR3 DNA follows: TGTGCCTGGAGTGTGGGCCTCTCTGGGGCCAACGTCCTGACTTTC. The chain couples TRBV30 to TRBJ2-6; no definite D call. In germline, CDR1 is GTSNPN, CDR2 SVGIG (reference sequence). CDR3 size: 15 residues. V dropped 0 bases and J dropped 0 bases, with 6 bases sitting between them. Together with reference TRBV30 and TRBJ2-6, the CDR3 gives the full variable domain: SQTIHQWPATLVQPVGSPLSLECTVEGTSNPNLYWYRQAAGRGLQLLFYSVGIGQISSEVPQNLSASRPQDRQFILSSKKLLLSDSGFYLCAWSVGLSGANVLTFGAGSRLTVL.

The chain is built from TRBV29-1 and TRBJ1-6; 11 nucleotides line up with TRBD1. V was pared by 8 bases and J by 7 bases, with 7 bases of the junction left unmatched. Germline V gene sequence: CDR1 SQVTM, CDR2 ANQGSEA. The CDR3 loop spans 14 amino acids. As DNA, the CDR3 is TGCAGCTCTAGTGGGACAGGGGGAAATTCACCCCTCCACTTT. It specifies CSSSGTGGNSPLHF.

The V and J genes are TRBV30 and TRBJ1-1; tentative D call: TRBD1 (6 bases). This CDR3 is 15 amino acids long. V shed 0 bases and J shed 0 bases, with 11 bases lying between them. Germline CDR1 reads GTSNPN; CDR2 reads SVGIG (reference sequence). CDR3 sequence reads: CAWSVHGGLNTEAFF. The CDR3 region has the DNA TGTGCCTGGAGTGTACATGGGGGGCTGAACACTGAAGCTTTCTTT.

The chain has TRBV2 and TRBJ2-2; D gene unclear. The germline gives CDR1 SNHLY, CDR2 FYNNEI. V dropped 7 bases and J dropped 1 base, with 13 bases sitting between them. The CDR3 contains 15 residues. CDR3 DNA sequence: TGTGCCAGCAAAAGTAGAGCAGGGAACACCGGGGAGCTGTTTTTT. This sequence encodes CASKSRAGNTGELFF.

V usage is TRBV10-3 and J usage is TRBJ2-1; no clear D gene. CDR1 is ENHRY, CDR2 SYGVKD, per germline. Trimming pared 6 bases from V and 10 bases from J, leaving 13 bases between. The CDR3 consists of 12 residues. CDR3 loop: CAISGRMQEQFF. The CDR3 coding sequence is TGTGCCATCAGCGGAAGGATGCAGGAGCAGTTCTTC.

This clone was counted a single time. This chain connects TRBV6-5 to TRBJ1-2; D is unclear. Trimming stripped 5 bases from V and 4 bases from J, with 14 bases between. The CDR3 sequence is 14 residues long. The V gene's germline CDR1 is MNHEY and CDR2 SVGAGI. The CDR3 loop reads CASSRAGRVYGYTF. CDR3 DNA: TGTGCCAGCAGTCGAGCCGGGAGGGTCTATGGCTACACCTTC.

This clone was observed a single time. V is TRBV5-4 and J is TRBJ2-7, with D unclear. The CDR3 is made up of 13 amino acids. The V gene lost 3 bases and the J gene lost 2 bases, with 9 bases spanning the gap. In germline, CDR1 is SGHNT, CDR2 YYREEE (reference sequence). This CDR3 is CASSSIHTYEQYF. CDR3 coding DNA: TGTGCCAGCAGCTCCATACACACCTACGAGCAGTACTTC.

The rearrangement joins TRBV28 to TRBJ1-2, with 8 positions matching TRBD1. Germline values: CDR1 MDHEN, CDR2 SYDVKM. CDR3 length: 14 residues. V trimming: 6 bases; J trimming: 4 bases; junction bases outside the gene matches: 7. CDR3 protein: CASSTRQGSYGYTF. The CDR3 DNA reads TGTGCCAGCAGCACAAGACAGGGGAGCTATGGCTACACCTTC.

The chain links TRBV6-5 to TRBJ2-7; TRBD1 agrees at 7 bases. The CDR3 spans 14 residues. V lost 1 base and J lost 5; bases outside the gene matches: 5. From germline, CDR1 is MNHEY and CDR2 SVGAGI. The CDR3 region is CASSYYRGSDEQYF. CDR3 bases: TGTGCCAGCAGTTACTACAGGGGCTCGGACGAGCAGTACTTC.

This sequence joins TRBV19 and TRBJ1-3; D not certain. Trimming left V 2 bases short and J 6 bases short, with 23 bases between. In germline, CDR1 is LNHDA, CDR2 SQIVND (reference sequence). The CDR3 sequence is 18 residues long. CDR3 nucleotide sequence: TGTGCCAGTAGTATAACGGGCAGCCGATTTTCGGGAACAAACACCATATATTTT. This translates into CASSITGSRFSGTNTIYF.